These T cell receptor beta chains were read from a single sample in a study of T cells in Graves' hyperthyroidism and ophthalmopathy. TCRdb independently ran MiXCR on the multiplex PCR reads; one entry per CDR3 protein. Of over 450,000 distinct CDR3 sequences in the sample, approximately 17% are singletons; the top ten hold around 17%. What was sequenced was blood. Every receptor here comes from a woman younger than 35 with Graves' ophthalmopathy. The CDR3 runs from the conserved cysteine through the conserved F or W. The D gene is left open where the match is weak. Clone size appears in some rows only: once, few, many, or a class for an expanded clone.

V gene: TRBV19
clone size: .
CDR3 length: 13
J gene: TRBJ1-2
D gene: TRBD1
CDR3 DNA: TGTGCCAGTCAAACAGGGGGCCACTATGGCTACACCTTC
CDR3 protein: CASQTGGHYGYTF

V gene: TRBV30
clone size: .
CDR3 length: 13
J gene: TRBJ1-5
D gene: .
CDR3 DNA: TGTGCCTGGAGTCCCGACAGAAATCAGCCCCAGCATTTT
CDR3 protein: CAWSPDRNQPQHF

V gene: TRBV11-1
clone size: many
CDR3 length: 18
J gene: TRBJ2-1
D gene: .
CDR3 DNA: TGTGCCAGCAGCTTATTACGCTTCGGGGGCCTAGGCTACAATGAGCAGTTCTTC
CDR3 protein: CASSLLRFGGLGYNEQFF

V gene: TRBV28
clone size: .
CDR3 length: 20
J gene: TRBJ2-2
D gene: TRBD2
CDR3 DNA: TGTGCCAGCAGACGACTTCCCGGGACTAGCGGGGGGGACCACACCGGGGAGCTGTTTTTT
CDR3 protein: CASRRLPGTSGGDHTGELFF

V gene: TRBV30
clone size: few
CDR3 length: 15
J gene: TRBJ2-7
D gene: .
CDR3 DNA: TGTGCCTGGAGTGTAATCGGGACGCTAGCCTACGAGCAGTACTTC
CDR3 protein: CAWSVIGTLAYEQYF

V gene: TRBV7-6
clone size: once
CDR3 length: 15
J gene: TRBJ2-1
D gene: .
CDR3 DNA: TGTGCCAGCAGCTTAGAGGGGGGCTCCTACAATGGGCAGTTCTTC
CDR3 protein: CASSLEGGSYNGQFF

V gene: TRBV19
clone size: .
CDR3 length: 15
J gene: TRBJ1-5
D gene: .
CDR3 DNA: TGTGCCAGTAATCCAGACAGGATAGGCAATCAGCCCCAGCATTTT
CDR3 protein: CASNPDRIGNQPQHF

V gene: TRBV11-1
clone size: many
CDR3 length: 14
J gene: TRBJ2-3
D gene: .
CDR3 DNA: TGTGCCAGCAGCTACCGTGGGCCCAGAGATACGCAGTATTTT
CDR3 protein: CASSYRGPRDTQYF

V gene: TRBV10-3
clone size: few
CDR3 length: 12
J gene: TRBJ2-7
D gene: .
CDR3 DNA: TGTGCCATCAGTAGCAGGGAAGTCGAGCAGTACTTC
CDR3 protein: CAISSREVEQYF

V gene: TRBV30
clone size: once
CDR3 length: 14
J gene: TRBJ2-3
D gene: TRBD1
CDR3 DNA: TGTGCCTGGAGTGGGACAGGGGGGACAGATACGCAGTATTTT
CDR3 protein: CAWSGTGGTDTQYF

V gene: TRBV7-9
clone size: many
CDR3 length: 14
J gene: TRBJ2-7
D gene: TRBD1
CDR3 DNA: TGTGCCAGCGCCCCTCGGGACAGACCCTACGAGCAGTACTTC
CDR3 protein: CASAPRDRPYEQYF

V gene: TRBV7-2
clone size: many
CDR3 length: 16
J gene: TRBJ2-2
D gene: TRBD2
CDR3 DNA: TGTGCCAGCAACTCCATAGCGGGAGTTAGTACCGGGGAGCTGTTTTTT
CDR3 protein: CASNSIAGVSTGELFF

V gene: TRBV11-2
clone size: .
CDR3 length: 17
J gene: TRBJ2-6
D gene: TRBD1
CDR3 DNA: TGTGCCAGCAGCGGACAGGGCACCCTCTCTGGGGCCAACGTCCTGACTTTC
CDR3 protein: CASSGQGTLSGANVLTF

V gene: TRBV11-3
clone size: .
CDR3 length: 19
J gene: TRBJ1-5
D gene: TRBD1
CDR3 DNA: TGTGCCAGCAGCGTCCGGACAGGGATCTATCGATATAGCAATCAGCCCCAGCATTTT
CDR3 protein: CASSVRTGIYRYSNQPQHF

V gene: TRBV29-1
clone size: .
CDR3 length: 13
J gene: TRBJ1-5
D gene: .
CDR3 DNA: TGCAGCAGCTTTGGGGGGGTCAATCAGCCCCAGCATTTT
CDR3 protein: CSSFGGVNQPQHF

V gene: TRBV2
clone size: once
CDR3 length: 15
J gene: TRBJ2-1
D gene: .
CDR3 DNA: TGTGCCAGCAGGCCGGGACTCAGCTCCTACAATGAGCAGTTCTTC
CDR3 protein: CASRPGLSSYNEQFF

V gene: TRBV5-1
clone size: .
CDR3 length: 16
J gene: TRBJ2-1
D gene: .
CDR3 DNA: TGCGCCAGCAGCCAGGGGGGGACTCCCTCCTACAATGAGCAGTTCTTC
CDR3 protein: CASSQGGTPSYNEQFF

V gene: TRBV28
clone size: .
CDR3 length: 15
J gene: TRBJ2-3
D gene: .
CDR3 DNA: TGTGCCAGCAGTTCACCGGACGGCCTAACAGATACGCAGTATTTT
CDR3 protein: CASSSPDGLTDTQYF

V gene: TRBV27
clone size: many
CDR3 length: 19
J gene: TRBJ1-2
D gene: TRBD1
CDR3 DNA: TGTGCCAGCAGTTTATCGATAGGTTGGGGACAGGGATCATTCTATGGCTACACCTTC
CDR3 protein: CASSLSIGWGQGSFYGYTF

V gene: TRBV6-5
clone size: many
CDR3 length: 14
J gene: TRBJ1-5
D gene: .
CDR3 DNA: TGTGCCAGCAGTTATCATCAAGGCGATCAGCCCCAGCATTTT
CDR3 protein: CASSYHQGDQPQHF

V gene: TRBV5-1
clone size: .
CDR3 length: 12
J gene: TRBJ2-7
D gene: .
CDR3 DNA: TGCGCCAGCAGCCCCTACGAGGACGAGCAGTACTTC
CDR3 protein: CASSPYEDEQYF

V gene: TRBV28
clone size: many
CDR3 length: 15
J gene: TRBJ1-2
D gene: TRBD1
CDR3 DNA: TGTGCCAGCAGTACCCGACAGGGATTTAACTATGGCTACACCTTC
CDR3 protein: CASSTRQGFNYGYTF

V gene: TRBV7-9
clone size: many
CDR3 length: 14
J gene: TRBJ2-7
D gene: .
CDR3 DNA: TGTGCCAGCAGCTTGTGGACGGTTACCTACGAGCAGTACTTC
CDR3 protein: CASSLWTVTYEQYF

V gene: TRBV10-3
clone size: .
CDR3 length: 13
J gene: TRBJ2-5
D gene: .
CDR3 DNA: TGTGCCGCATTGGATCCTATCCAAGAGACCCAGTACTTC
CDR3 protein: CAALDPIQETQYF

V gene: TRBV5-5
clone size: .
CDR3 length: 18
J gene: TRBJ1-6
D gene: TRBD1
CDR3 DNA: TGTGCCAGCAGCTCCTCCGGGACAGGAAGCTCCTATAATTCACCCCTCCACTTT
CDR3 protein: CASSSSGTGSSYNSPLHF

V gene: TRBV27
clone size: .
CDR3 length: 16
J gene: TRBJ1-2
D gene: .
CDR3 DNA: TGTGCCAGCAGTCCCGGATTAACTACAGATAACTATGGCTACACCTTC
CDR3 protein: CASSPGLTTDNYGYTF

V gene: TRBV27
clone size: many
CDR3 length: 14
J gene: TRBJ1-2
D gene: TRBD1
CDR3 DNA: TGTGCCAGCACCTCCGACCGGGACAGGGCGGGCTACACCTTC
CDR3 protein: CASTSDRDRAGYTF

V gene: TRBV28
clone size: many
CDR3 length: 12
J gene: TRBJ1-1
D gene: TRBD1
CDR3 DNA: TGTGCCACGAGACAGGGGAACACTGAAGCTTTCTTT
CDR3 protein: CATRQGNTEAFF

V gene: TRBV7-2
clone size: many
CDR3 length: 16
J gene: TRBJ2-5
D gene: .
CDR3 DNA: TGTGCCAGCAGCTTAAGTCTGGCAGCGGTTCAAGAGACCCAGTACTTC
CDR3 protein: CASSLSLAAVQETQYF

V gene: TRBV20-1
clone size: many
CDR3 length: 15
J gene: TRBJ1-2
D gene: TRBD1
CDR3 DNA: TGCAGTGCTAGCCCCCAGGGAGGCAGGGGGGATGGCTACACCTTC
CDR3 protein: CSASPQGGRGDGYTF

V gene: TRBV28
clone size: few
CDR3 length: 16
J gene: TRBJ1-6
D gene: .
CDR3 DNA: TGTGCCAGCAGTGTGCTCAGGACAAACTATAATTCACCCCTCCACTTT
CDR3 protein: CASSVLRTNYNSPLHF

V gene: TRBV4-2
clone size: few
CDR3 length: 16
J gene: TRBJ2-5
D gene: TRBD2
CDR3 DNA: TGTGCCAGCAGCCAACACAGCGGGAGGGCGGGTGAGACCCAGTACTTC
CDR3 protein: CASSQHSGRAGETQYF

V gene: TRBV28
clone size: .
CDR3 length: 17
J gene: TRBJ2-7
D gene: .
CDR3 DNA: TGTGCCAGCAGTTTGATTGGGAGGACAGGAGAGCTTTACGAGCAGTACTTC
CDR3 protein: CASSLIGRTGELYEQYF

V gene: TRBV5-8
clone size: few
CDR3 length: 18
J gene: TRBJ1-2
D gene: TRBD1
CDR3 DNA: TGTGCCAGCAGCTTGGGGAGGACAGGGAGATCTATCAAAAACGGCTACACCTTC
CDR3 protein: CASSLGRTGRSIKNGYTF

V gene: TRBV4-3
clone size: .
CDR3 length: 16
J gene: TRBJ2-1
D gene: TRBD2
CDR3 DNA: TGCGCCAGCAGCCAAGATTCGGCGGGAGGGTATAATGAGCAGTTCTTC
CDR3 protein: CASSQDSAGGYNEQFF

V gene: TRBV9
clone size: few
CDR3 length: 15
J gene: TRBJ1-1
D gene: .
CDR3 DNA: TGTGCCAGCAGCGACCCCAGGGGCCAGAACACTGAAGCTTTCTTT
CDR3 protein: CASSDPRGQNTEAFF

V gene: TRBV29-1
clone size: many
CDR3 length: 12
J gene: TRBJ2-5
D gene: .
CDR3 DNA: TGCAGCGTGGACACAAATCAAGAGACCCAGTACTTC
CDR3 protein: CSVDTNQETQYF

V gene: TRBV19
clone size: few
CDR3 length: 14
J gene: TRBJ1-1
D gene: .
CDR3 DNA: TGTGCCAGTAGTATTGACCGGATGAACACTGAAGCTTTCTTT
CDR3 protein: CASSIDRMNTEAFF

V gene: TRBV9
clone size: few
CDR3 length: 15
J gene: TRBJ2-7
D gene: TRBD1
CDR3 DNA: TGTGCCAGCAGCGTTTCCGGGACAGGATCCTACGAGCAGTACTTC
CDR3 protein: CASSVSGTGSYEQYF

V gene: TRBV4-1
clone size: .
CDR3 length: 17
J gene: TRBJ2-7
D gene: TRBD1
CDR3 DNA: TGCGCCAGCAGCCAAGGGGACAGGGTGGCGGTTTCCTACGAGCAGTACTTC
CDR3 protein: CASSQGDRVAVSYEQYF

V gene: TRBV12-3/TRBV12-4
clone size: many
CDR3 length: 15
J gene: TRBJ1-1
D gene: .
CDR3 DNA: TGTGCCAGCAGTTTTGCCAAAGCAGGGATCCCTGAAGCTTTCTTT
CDR3 protein: CASSFAKAGIPEAFF

V gene: TRBV6-1
clone size: .
CDR3 length: 15
J gene: TRBJ1-1
D gene: TRBD1
CDR3 DNA: TGTGCCAGCAGATCACAGGGGAGAGGGAACACTGAAGCTTTCTTT
CDR3 protein: CASRSQGRGNTEAFF